A single sample gave rise to the 16 T cell receptor beta chains below, sequenced in a study of OX40 agonist ivuxolimab in advanced cancers. The protocol was immunoSEQ multiplex PCR, while the TCRdb copy is restricted to in-frame clones and leaves out a portion. The table lists 45,000 or so clones, under 95% of them singletons. Material: CD4+ or CD8+ T cells sorted from blood, obtained in a trial of the OX40 agonist ivuxolimab. The receptor source for this set is an adult with an advanced solid tumor such as melanoma, head and neck, liver or kidney cancer.

This chain joins TRBV5-6 and TRBJ2-7; tentatively, D is TRBD2 (6 bases). The CDR3 length is 14 residues. Trimming removed 4 bases from V and 3 bases from J, with 14 bases in between. Germline CDR1 SGHDT, CDR2 YYEEEE. CDR3 nucleotide sequence: TGTGCCAGCAGCATCGCCGGGACTTTCTACGAGCAGTACTTC. As protein: CASSIAGTFYEQYF. Full variable domain (outside the CDR3, taken from reference TRBV5-6 and TRBJ2-7): DAGVTQSPTHLIKTRGQQVTLRCSPKSGHDTVSWYQQALGQGPQFIFQYYEEEERQRGNFPDRFSGHQFPNYSSELNVNALLLGDSALYLCASSIAGTFYEQYFGPGTRLTVT.

This clone was counted a single time. Here the CDR3 reads CASSMGASGDEKLFF. CDR3 nucleotide sequence: TGTGCCAGTAGTATGGGAGCCTCAGGGGATGAAAAACTGTTTTTT. The chain has TRBV19 and TRBJ1-4, with D perhaps matching TRBD1 (6 bases). The CDR3 sequence is 15 residues long. The ends were cut back, 3 bases at V and 6 bases at J, with 14 bases in the middle. In germline, CDR1 is LNHDA, CDR2 SQIVND (reference sequence).

The CDR3 loop reads CASASGGTDTQYF. The CDR3 region has the DNA TGTGCCAGCGCCTCAGGGGGCACAGATACGCAGTATTTT. The V call is TRBV27, the J call TRBJ2-3; TRBD1 might be the D (6 bases). Germline CDR1 reads MNHEY; CDR2 reads SMNVEV (reference sequence). This CDR3 comprises 13 residues. Trimming removed 8 bases at V and 1 base at J, with 10 bases between.

This chain connects TRBV7-9 to TRBJ2-5, with unresolved D. The CDR3 totals 13 residues. Trimming shortened V by 3 bases and J by 0 bases, and 5 bases separated the two germline ends. Germline V gene data show CDR1 as SEHNR and CDR2 as FQNEAQ (reference sequence). The CDR3 DNA reads TGTGCCAGCAGCTTTTCGTACCAAGAGACCCAGTACTTC. As protein: CASSFSYQETQYF.

The rearrangement joins TRBV7-9 to TRBJ1-3; D is possibly TRBD1 (6 bases). Trimming took 5 bases from V and 0 from J, leaving 14 bases between them. Germline values: CDR1 SEHNR, CDR2 FQNEAQ (reference sequence). The CDR3 consists of 16 residues. CDR3 DNA sequence: TGTGCCAGCAGCCAAACGGACAGCCACTCTGGAAACACCATATATTTT. This sequence encodes CASSQTDSHSGNTIYF. Full variable domain (rest looked up from reference TRBV7-9 and TRBJ1-3): DTGVSQNPRHKITKRGQNVTFRCDPISEHNRLYWYRQTLGQGPEFLTYFQNEAQLEKSRLLSDRFSAERPKGSFSTLEIQRTEQGDSAMYLCASSQTDSHSGNTIYFGEGSWLTVV.

The chain has TRBV28 and TRBJ2-2; D gene unclear. The CDR3 length is 13 residues. V was cut by 7 bases and J by 1 base, with 7 bases left in between. Germline V gives CDR1 MDHEN, CDR2 SYDVKM. In DNA form, the CDR3 reads TGTGCCAGCATTAGAGAGAACACCGGGGAGCTGTTTTTT. Amino acids: CASIRENTGELFF.

The gene calls are TRBV7-2 and TRBJ2-7; the D call may be TRBD1 or TRBD2 (5 bases each). CDR1 and CDR2 (germline): SGHTA, FQGNSA. The CDR3 is 15 residues long. V lost 3 bases to trimming and J lost 2 bases, with 14 bases between them. The CDR3 region has the DNA TGTGCCAGCAGCTTGTACGGGACGCACACCTACGAGCAGTACTTC. Residues: CASSLYGTHTYEQYF.

This CDR3 is CASSKRNSYEQYF. The DNA of the CDR3 is TGCGCCAGCAGTAAAAGGAACTCCTACGAGCAGTACTTC. The V call is TRBV10-1, the J call TRBJ2-7; no clear D gene. This CDR3 has 13 residues. Germline V gene sequence: CDR1 WNHNN, CDR2 SYGVQD (reference sequence). The V and J ends lost 5 bases and 0 bases respectively, with 8 bases between them.

The V and J genes are TRBV28 and TRBJ1-1, with 7 bases matching TRBD1. In germline, CDR1 is MDHEN, CDR2 SYDVKM. J was trimmed by 4 bases and V by 6 bases; bases with no gene match: 20. This CDR3 spans 18 amino acids. This CDR3 is CASSRPEGAGELSTEAFF. For the CDR3, the DNA is TGTGCCAGCAGCCGACCCGAGGGGGCAGGAGAGTTGAGCACTGAAGCTTTCTTT.

CDR3: CASSQGQGINTGELFF. The CDR3 coding sequence is TGCGCCAGCAGCCAGGGACAGGGAATAAACACCGGGGAGCTGTTTTTT. The rearrangement uses TRBV4-1 and TRBJ2-2; the match to TRBD1 covers 9 bases. Germline-derived CDR1 and CDR2 are MGHRA and YSYEKL. CDR3 length: 16 amino acids. Unmatched junction bases numbered 4, after V lost 3 bases and J lost 2 bases.

The V call is TRBV19, the J call TRBJ2-5; TRBD1 aligns across 10 bases. The CDR3 is 15 amino acids. Germline V gene lookup returns CDR1 LNHDA and CDR2 SQIVND (reference sequence). J gave up 4 bases and V 3 bases, and 5 bases lay outside the gene matches. CDR3 DNA sequence: TGTGCCAGTAGTATGGGACAGGGGCTGGGAGAGACCCAGTACTTC. It codes for CASSMGQGLGETQYF.

The chain has TRBV28 and TRBJ2-3; D possibly corresponds to TRBD1 (6 bases). CDR1 is MDHEN and CDR2 is SYDVKM in the germline V gene. V lost 4 bases to trimming and J lost 2 bases, with 19 bases between them. CDR3 size: 17 residues. The CDR3 region has the DNA TGTGCCAGCAGTTCCCACCACGACAGGATACTCACAGATACGCAGTATTTT. Its protein is CASSSHHDRILTDTQYF. The variable domain in full, completed from reference TRBV28 and TRBJ2-3, reads DVKVTQSSRYLVKRTGEKVFLECVQDMDHENMFWYRQDPGLGLRLIYFSYDVKMKEKGDIPEGYSVSREKKERFSLILESASTNQTSMYLCASSSHHDRILTDTQYFGPGTRLTVL.

This sequence joins TRBV7-9 and TRBJ2-1; D not certain. This CDR3 spans 14 amino acids. CDR1 and CDR2 (germline): SEHNR, FQNEAQ (reference sequence). The V gene lost 8 bases and the J gene lost 4 bases, with 15 bases spanning the gap. The CDR3 here is CASSQGWVYNEQFF. In DNA, the CDR3 is TGTGCCAGCTCCCAAGGATGGGTGTACAATGAGCAGTTCTTC.

The chain uses TRBV7-8 and TRBJ2-5; tentatively, D is TRBD1 or TRBD2 (5 bases each). The CDR3 consists of 16 residues. Germline-derived CDR1 and CDR2 are SGHVS and FQNEAQ. V was cut by 7 bases and J by 4 bases, with 22 bases left in between. CDR3 in DNA: TGTGCCAGCACCTTTAAGGGGCGGGTTTTTTCAGAGACCCAGTACTTC. It codes for CASTFKGRVFSETQYF.

The rearrangement uses TRBV7-9 and TRBJ1-2; D is possibly TRBD1 (5 bases). The CDR3 contains 13 residues. The V gene's germline CDR1 is SEHNR and CDR2 FQNEAQ (reference sequence). V was trimmed by 9 bases and J by 6 bases, leaving 17 bases between them. This CDR3 is CARIQGIPHGYTF. The CDR3 nucleotides are TGTGCCAGAATCCAGGGAATTCCCCATGGCTACACCTTC.

The V and J genes are TRBV6-5 and TRBJ2-5, with TRBD2 matching 11 bases. The V gene end was trimmed by 8 bases and the J gene end by 1 base; junction bases not matched to a gene: 6. The CDR3 loop spans 15 amino acids. Germline V gene lookup returns CDR1 MNHEY and CDR2 SVGAGI. For the CDR3, the DNA is TGTGCCAGCCGGCGGACTAGCGGGCCCCAAGAGACCCAGTACTTC. Protein sequence: CASRRTSGPQETQYF.